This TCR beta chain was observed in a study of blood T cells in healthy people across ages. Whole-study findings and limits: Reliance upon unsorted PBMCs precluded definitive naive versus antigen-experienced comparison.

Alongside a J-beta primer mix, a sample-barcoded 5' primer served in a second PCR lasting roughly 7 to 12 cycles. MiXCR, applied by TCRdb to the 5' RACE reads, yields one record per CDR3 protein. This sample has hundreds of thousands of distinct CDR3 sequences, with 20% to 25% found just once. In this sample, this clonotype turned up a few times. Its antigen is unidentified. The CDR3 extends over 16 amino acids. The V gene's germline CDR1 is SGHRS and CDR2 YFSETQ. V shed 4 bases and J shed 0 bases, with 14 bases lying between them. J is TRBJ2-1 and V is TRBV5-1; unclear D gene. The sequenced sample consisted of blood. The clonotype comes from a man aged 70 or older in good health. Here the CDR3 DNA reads TGCGCCAGCAGCCCTACTACCTATAGCTCCTACAATGAGCAGTTCTTC. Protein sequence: CASSPTTYSSYNEQFF.